The 29 T cell receptor beta chains listed next were all sequenced from one sample in a study of blood T cells in healthy people across ages. Using a J-beta primer mix together with a sample-barcoded 5' primer, a second PCR was run for roughly 7 to 12 cycles. TCRdb reprocessed the 5' RACE reads with MiXCR, giving one entry per CDR3 protein. The sample shows about 1.1 million distinct CDR3 sequences, around two fifths of them seen only once. Material: blood. These receptors all come from a man younger than 35 in good health.

The chain carries TRBV12-3 or TRBV12-4 and TRBJ1-1, with TRBD1 as a possible D gene (5 bases). The length of the CDR3 is 14 residues. The germline V and J ends were trimmed by 9 bases and 3 bases, with 17 bases remaining between them. The chain's CDR3 is CASRWGLPDTEAFF. The CDR3 DNA follows: TGTGCCAGTCGTTGGGGACTCCCAGACACTGAAGCTTTCTTT.

This sequence joins TRBV20-1 and TRBJ2-1, with 8 bases fitting TRBD2. The CDR3 runs 13 residues. Germline V gives CDR1 DFQATT, CDR2 SNEGSKA (reference sequence). Trimming took 5 bases from V and 4 from J; bases not matched to a gene: 4. The CDR3 spells CSARAGEYNEQFF. Written as DNA, the CDR3 is TGCAGTGCTCGAGCGGGGGAATACAATGAGCAGTTCTTC.

For this clonotype: Mismatch with germline at one junction end may stem from a read error. The V and J genes are TRBV7-2 and TRBJ2-3, with 15 positions matching TRBD2. There are 16 residues in the CDR3. Germline V CDR1 and CDR2: SGHTA, FQGNSA. The DNA of the CDR3 is TGTGCCAGCAGCTGGACTAGCGGGGGGGCCTTAGATGCGCAGTATTTT. Encoded protein: CASSWTSGGALDAQYF.

The table lists this clonotype with many counts. The chain recombines TRBV20-1 with TRBJ2-3, with 8 bases fitting TRBD2. The CDR3 spans 14 residues. CDR1 and CDR2 (germline): DFQATT, SNEGSKA (reference sequence). V was clipped by 6 bases and J by 1 base; unmatched bases: 6. CDR3 protein: CSASGGARTDTQYF. In DNA form, the CDR3 reads TGCAGTGCCTCCGGGGGGGCACGCACAGATACGCAGTATTTT.

This clonotype was found a few times. The rearrangement joins TRBV24-1 to TRBJ2-3, with D maybe TRBD1 (5 bases). Germline V gene lookup returns CDR1 KGHDR and CDR2 SFDVKD. V shed 9 bases and J shed 10 bases, with 13 bases lying between them. The CDR3 runs 11 residues. The CDR3 protein is CATGANTAQYF. CDR3 DNA: TGTGCCACCGGGGCAAACACAGCGCAGTATTTT.

Only a few counts were recorded for this clonotype. The chain recombines TRBV12-3 or TRBV12-4 with TRBJ1-2; 7 nucleotides line up with TRBD1. The CDR3 runs 13 residues. V gave up 6 bases and J gave up 8 bases; unmatched junction bases: 9. The CDR3 DNA is TGTGCCAGCAGCTTATATACAGGGGACGGCTACACCTTC. Its translation: CASSLYTGDGYTF.

At least ten counts were recorded for this clonotype. The V gene is TRBV4-3, the J gene TRBJ2-3; D is unclear. Germline V CDR1 and CDR2: LGHNA, YSLEER. The CDR3 is made up of 14 amino acids. V was clipped by 1 base and J by 0 bases, with 5 bases between them. DNA for the CDR3: TGCGCCAGCAGCCAAGCGTTTAGCACAGATACGCAGTATTTT. This sequence encodes CASSQAFSTDTQYF.

This clonotype showed up just a few times. V and J are TRBV6-5 and TRBJ1-2; the match to TRBD1 covers 7 bases. This CDR3 is built from 16 residues. Germline V gene lookup returns CDR1 MNHEY and CDR2 SVGAGI. V lost 1 base, J lost 2 bases, and 7 bases stayed unmatched. CDR3: CASSYLGQTWNYGYTF. CDR3 sequence (DNA): TGTGCCAGCAGTTACTTGGGACAGACCTGGAACTATGGCTACACCTTC.

V is TRBV6-1 and J is TRBJ1-3; D ambiguous. This CDR3 has 15 residues. Germline CDR1 and CDR2: MNHNS and SASEGT. Trimming took off 1 base at V and 0 bases at J, with 7 bases between the two ends. In nucleotides, the CDR3 is TGTGCCAGCAGTGAAGTGTGGGGCTCTGGAAACACCATATATTTT. Protein product: CASSEVWGSGNTIYF.

This clonotype was detected a few times. The chain joins TRBV11-2 to TRBJ2-1, with D maybe TRBD2 (5 bases). CDR1 and CDR2 from the germline V gene are SGHAT and FQNNGV. This CDR3 spans 17 amino acids. V shed 6 bases and J shed 0 bases, with 18 bases lying between them. For the CDR3, the DNA is TGTGCCAGCAGTCGCATACCGGGAAAAATCTCCTACAATGAGCAGTTCTTC. Amino acid sequence: CASSRIPGKISYNEQFF.

The chain couples TRBV12-3 or TRBV12-4 to TRBJ1-2; 7 bases fit TRBD1. This CDR3 is built from 14 residues. V lost 3 bases and J lost 8; bases outside the gene matches: 9. The CDR3 loop reads CASSFGQAGGGYTF. The DNA for the CDR3 is TGTGCCAGCAGTTTTGGACAGGCCGGGGGGGGCTACACCTTC.

The J gene is TRBJ2-1, the V gene TRBV5-1, with TRBD2 matching over 8 bases. Germline V gives CDR1 SGHRS, CDR2 YFSETQ. This CDR3 has 14 residues. V trimming: 6 bases; J trimming: 9 bases; junction bases outside the gene matches: 11. The CDR3 protein is CASTPSGGASEQFF. The DNA for the CDR3 is TGCGCCAGCACCCCTTCCGGGGGGGCGAGTGAGCAGTTCTTC.

This chain connects TRBV7-3 to TRBJ2-2; a weak D match, TRBD1 (5 bases). This CDR3 spans 14 amino acids. Trimming shortened V by 6 bases and J by 2 bases, and 10 bases separated the two germline ends. Looked up from germline, CDR1 is SGHTA and CDR2 is FQGTGA. CDR3 region: CASRIDSNTGELFF. The CDR3 bases are TGTGCCAGCAGAATAGACAGTAACACCGGGGAGCTGTTTTTT.

As to this clonotype: One end of the junction varies from germline; a read error may be responsible. V gene TRBV6-2 or TRBV6-3 combines with J gene TRBJ1-2; 9 nucleotides line up with TRBD1. CDR1 and CDR2 from the germline V gene are MNHEY and SVGEGT. This CDR3 comprises 17 residues. The CDR3 here is CASSPVLGTGIFYGSTF. The CDR3 nucleotides read TGTGCCAGCAGTCCCGTTCTAGGGACAGGGATCTTCTATGGCTCCACCTTC.

This clonotype came up many times. The chain recombines TRBV25-1 with TRBJ1-4; 9 bases match TRBD1. From germline, CDR1 is MGHDK and CDR2 SYGVNS. The V gene end was trimmed by 6 bases and the J gene end by 7 bases; junction bases not matched to a gene: 6. The CDR3 runs 14 residues. The CDR3, as DNA: TGTGCCAGCAGCCGAGAACAGGGGGCTGAAAAACTGTTTTTT. Translating it yields CASSREQGAEKLFF. The variable domain in full, completed from reference TRBV25-1 and TRBJ1-4, reads EADIYQTPRYLVIGTGKKITLECSQTMGHDKMYWYQQDPGMELHLIHYSYGVNSTEKGDLSSESTVSRIRTEHFPLTLESARPSHTSQYLCASSREQGAEKLFFGSGTQLSVL.

V and J are TRBV7-9 and TRBJ2-7; 8 bases line up with TRBD2. Germline assignment: CDR1 SEHNR and CDR2 FQNEAQ (reference sequence). The CDR3 totals 17 residues. With V trimmed by 4 bases and J by 2 bases, 13 bases remained unmatched. The CDR3 DNA is TGTGCCAGCAGCTCCCTCTCGGGAGGGTTCCTGGCCTACGAGCAGTACTTC. Its protein is CASSSLSGGFLAYEQYF.

The V and J genes are TRBV12-3 or TRBV12-4 and TRBJ2-1, with D hard to call. Judging by the DNA end, TRBJ2-7 fits better; the J call may be wrong. This CDR3 contains 16 residues. The CDR3 bases are TGTGCCAGCAGTTTAGTGGCCAAGAGCTCCTACAATGAGCAGTACTTC. This gives the protein CASSLVAKSSYNEQYF.

At least ten counts were recorded for this clonotype. The rearrangement uses TRBV20-1 and TRBJ2-7; a weak D match, TRBD1 (6 bases). Trimming removed 5 bases from V and 4 bases from J, with 21 bases in between. There are 15 residues in the CDR3. CDR1 and CDR2 (germline): DFQATT, SNEGSKA (reference sequence). The CDR3 DNA is TGCAGTGCTGCGTCATCAGGGGCAACATATTACGAGCAGTACTTC. Its translation: CSAASSGATYYEQYF.

The sample holds a few counts of this clonotype. This chain connects TRBV2 to TRBJ1-6, with 7 bases aligning to TRBD1. CDR3 length equals 14 residues. Germline V gene sequence: CDR1 SNHLY, CDR2 FYNNEI. V was clipped by 7 bases and J by 7 bases; unmatched bases: 7. The CDR3 DNA is TGTGCCAGCATGGGGACAGCAACCAATTCACCCCTCCACTTT. Translated: CASMGTATNSPLHF. Variable domain in full (rest from reference TRBV2 and TRBJ1-6): EPEVTQTPSHQVTQMGQEVILRCVPISNHLYFYWYRQILGQKVEFLVSFYNNEISEKSEIFDDQFSVERPDGSNFTLKIRSTKLEDSAMYFCASMGTATNSPLHFGNGTRLTVT.

The chain couples TRBV7-9 to TRBJ1-4; 7 bases align to TRBD1. CDR1 is SEHNR and CDR2 is FQNEAQ in the germline V gene (reference sequence). The trim removed 5 bases at V and 0 bases at J, leaving 6 bases unmatched. This CDR3 comprises 16 residues. The CDR3 here is CASSPGTEATNEKLFF. In DNA, the CDR3 is TGTGCCAGCAGCCCCGGGACAGAAGCAACTAATGAAAAACTGTTTTTT.

The chain employs TRBV7-2 and TRBJ1-2; TRBD1 matches at 7 bases. Germline lookup yields CDR1 SGHTA and CDR2 FQGNSA. The CDR3 has 16 residues. With 4 bases clipped from V and 1 base from J, the junction kept 9 bases outside the gene matches. The CDR3 DNA reads TGTGCCAGCAGCTCATACAGGGGACCAAATAACTATGGCTACACCTTC. Translation gives CASSSYRGPNNYGYTF.

This clonotype was observed many times. The J gene is TRBJ2-1, the V gene TRBV7-9; TRBD2 matches 10 bases. The CDR3 covers 21 residues. The germline CDR1 and CDR2 sequences are SEHNR and FQNEAQ (reference sequence). J was trimmed by 0 bases and V by 1 base; bases with no gene match: 15. Here the CDR3 reads CASSLGTGLASRSSSYNEQFF. CDR3 nucleotide sequence: TGTGCCAGCAGCTTAGGCACGGGACTAGCGTCTCGGTCTTCCTCCTACAATGAGCAGTTCTTC.

The V and J genes are TRBV5-1 and TRBJ2-3, with D hard to call. Trimming shortened V by 4 bases and J by 3 bases, and 18 bases separated the two germline ends. Germline V gene lookup returns CDR1 SGHRS and CDR2 YFSETQ. The CDR3 loop spans 16 amino acids. CDR3 nucleotide sequence: TGCGCCAGCAGCCCCACCCGGCGCCCGAGGACAGATACGCAGTATTTT. Residues: CASSPTRRPRTDTQYF.

Note on this clonotype: One end of the junction fails to match germline, which may point to a read error. J is TRBJ1-6 and V is TRBV4-3; D is ambiguous. The CDR3 totals 15 residues. Germline lookup yields CDR1 LGHNA and CDR2 YSLEER. The CDR3 nucleotides are TGCGCCAGCAATCGGGGAGCAGTTAGTAATCCACCCCTCCACTTT. Its translation is CASNRGAVSNPPLHF.

This clonotype is a singleton in its sample. CDR3 in DNA: TGTGCCAGCAGTTACGGACCCGTAAATTCACCCCTCCACTTT. Amino acids: CASSYGPVNSPLHF. The J gene is TRBJ1-6, the V gene TRBV6-5; D is uncertain. This CDR3 comprises 14 residues. Trimming stripped 2 bases from V and 7 bases from J, with 9 bases between. Looked up from germline, CDR1 is MNHEY and CDR2 is SVGAGI.

Regarding this clonotype: Germline and junction disagree at one end, which may indicate a read error. Written as DNA, the CDR3 is TGTGCCGGCAGTGGCGGACAGAGCAATCAGCCCCAGCATTTT. It yields the protein CAGSGGQSNQPQHF. V is TRBV6-2 or TRBV6-3 and J is TRBJ1-5; perhaps TRBD1 as D (6 bases). Germline-derived CDR1 and CDR2 are MNHEY and SVGEGT. The CDR3 totals 14 residues.

The genes are TRBV10-3 and TRBJ1-1, with a tentative D call TRBD1 (6 bases). This CDR3 comprises 13 residues. Germline-derived CDR1 and CDR2 are ENHRY and SYGVKD. V dropped 3 bases and J dropped 6 bases, with 11 bases sitting between them. CDR3 DNA sequence: TGTGCCATCAGTGATCGGGGACACCCTGAAGCTTTCTTT. This translates into CAISDRGHPEAFF.

The V and J genes are TRBV6-2 or TRBV6-3 and TRBJ2-2; the D gene is possibly TRBD2 (5 bases). Trimming left V 3 bases short and J 4 bases short, with 12 bases between. Germline V CDR1 and CDR2: MNHEY, SVGEGT. The CDR3 has 15 residues. The CDR3 DNA sequence: TGTGCCAGCAGTTATTACGGGGAAACCACCGGGGAGCTGTTTTTT. Amino acids: CASSYYGETTGELFF.

V and J are TRBV7-2 and TRBJ1-6, with TRBD1 matching 7 bases. This CDR3 has 14 amino acids. Germline CDR1 SGHTA, CDR2 FQGNSA. The junction had 5 bases not matched to a gene; V was cut back by 6 bases and J by 6 bases. The CDR3 region is CASRGDSLNSPLHF. CDR3 nucleotide sequence: TGTGCCAGCAGAGGGGACAGTCTTAATTCACCCCTCCACTTT.